This T cell receptor beta chain was recovered during a study of monozygotic twins with inflammatory bowel disease. The CDR3 covers 11 residues. Reprocessing the 5' RACE reads, TCRdb reports a single entry for every CDR3 protein and omits DNA. Its table lists about 160,000 distinct CDR3 sequences. This receptor was taken from a human donor with ulcerative colitis or Crohn's disease, or a healthy co-twin of an affected twin (not recorded which). Sequenced input: blood. The genes are TRBV12-3 or TRBV12-4 and TRBJ1-1; TCRdb's D call of TRBD1 is untestable without DNA. The CDR3 loop reads CASSLIEGAFF.